Listed here are 23 T cell receptor beta chains from one sample, sequenced in a study of beta chain features in type 1 diabetes. As every portion of the isolated RNA was reverse transcribed, the sequencing read expressed TCRB transcripts. Generated by immunoSEQ multiplex PCR, the TCRdb table keeps only in-frame clones and is missing some. Counted here are about 410,000 clones, approximately 15% occurring once; the ten biggest clones make up 0.035% to 0.045%. Sequencing used naive CD4+ T cells from blood. The receptors stem from a young man in good health.

The chain recombines TRBV25-1 with TRBJ2-1; D gene unclear. This CDR3 contains 11 residues. The V and J ends lost 11 bases and 3 bases respectively, with 8 bases between them. Germline V CDR1 and CDR2: MGHDK, SYGVNS. CDR3 in amino acids: CAARYYNEQFF. The CDR3 DNA reads TGTGCCGCACGGTACTACAATGAGCAGTTCTTC. Drawing the rest from reference TRBV25-1 and TRBJ2-1, the complete variable domain is EADIYQTPRYLVIGTGKKITLECSQTMGHDKMYWYQQDPGMELHLIHYSYGVNSTEKGDLSSESTVSRIRTEHFPLTLESARPSHTSQYLCAARYYNEQFFGPGTRLTVL.

The J gene is TRBJ2-7, the V gene TRBV7-2; no clear D gene. V was shortened by 3 bases and J by 2 bases, with 11 bases between the two germline ends. Germline-derived CDR1 and CDR2 are SGHTA and FQGNSA. The CDR3 spans 14 residues. This CDR3 reads CASSLGINPYEQYF. The CDR3 bases are TGTGCCAGCAGCTTGGGTATAAACCCCTACGAGCAGTACTTC. The full variable domain, its missing parts supplied by reference TRBV7-2 and TRBJ2-7, is GAGVSQSPSNKVTEKGKDVELRCDPISGHTALYWYRQSLGQGLEFLIYFQGNSAPDKSGLPSDRFSAERTGGSVSTLTIQRTQQEDSAVYLCASSLGINPYEQYFGPGTRLTVT.

This chain joins TRBV28 and TRBJ1-2, with 9 nucleotides matching TRBD1. The CDR3 runs 15 residues. Germline values: CDR1 MDHEN, CDR2 SYDVKM. V dropped 2 bases and J dropped 4; count of bases not matched to a gene: 5. The CDR3 spells CASSLNDRGAYGYTF. The CDR3, as DNA: TGTGCCAGCAGTTTAAACGACAGGGGGGCCTATGGCTACACCTTC.

This clone came up a few times. The rearrangement uses TRBV18 and TRBJ2-2; 9 bases are shared with TRBD1. Germline lookup yields CDR1 KGHSH and CDR2 LQKENI. The CDR3 spans 15 residues. V lost 1 base to trimming and J lost 6 bases; unmatched junction nucleotides: 3. DNA of the CDR3: TGTGCCAGCTCACCACGGACAGGGGCGGCCGGGGAGCTGTTTTTT. This gives the protein CASSPRTGAAGELFF.

J is TRBJ1-5 and V is TRBV15, with D possibly being TRBD1 (5 bases). The CDR3 length is 18 residues. The V end was cut by 4 bases, the J end by 4 bases, with 23 bases between. The V gene's germline CDR1 is LNHNV and CDR2 YYDKDF (reference sequence). CDR3 in amino acids: CATSTPPGTSIQNQPQHF. CDR3 sequence (DNA): TGTGCCACCAGCACACCGCCCGGGACGTCCATCCAGAATCAGCCCCAGCATTTT.

This clone occurred a few times. The J gene is TRBJ2-6, the V gene TRBV28, with 7 bases fitting TRBD1. V was clipped by 4 bases and J by 2 bases; unmatched bases: 8. CDR1 is MDHEN and CDR2 is SYDVKM in the germline V gene. The length of the CDR3 is 17 residues. The CDR3 sequence: CASSYDRVMPGANVLTF. The DNA for the CDR3 is TGTGCCAGCAGTTACGACAGGGTTATGCCTGGGGCCAACGTCCTGACTTTC.

The V gene is TRBV15, the J gene TRBJ2-3; TRBD1 matches at 8 bases. Unmatched junction bases numbered 5, after V lost 0 bases and J lost 3 bases. Germline-derived CDR1 and CDR2 are LNHNV and YYDKDF (reference sequence). The CDR3 extends over 16 amino acids. The CDR3 region is CATSRERTGPTDTQYF. The DNA of the CDR3 is TGTGCCACCAGCAGAGAACGGACAGGGCCTACAGATACGCAGTATTTT.

This clone was detected a few times. The chain has TRBV11-3 and TRBJ2-1, with TRBD2 as a possible D gene (5 bases). The CDR3 totals 18 residues. The ends were cut back, 5 bases at V and 3 bases at J, with 23 bases in the middle. Germline values: CDR1 SGHNT, CDR2 YENEEA. This CDR3 reads CASSPADWQNSYYNEQFF. In DNA, the CDR3 is TGTGCCAGCAGCCCTGCGGACTGGCAAAACTCTTACTACAATGAGCAGTTCTTC.

This clone was detected a few times. This chain connects TRBV9 to TRBJ2-3; D is undetermined. CDR1 is SGDLS and CDR2 is YYNGEE in the germline V gene. V shed 4 bases and J shed 1 base, with 4 bases lying between them. This CDR3 is 12 amino acids long. The CDR3 DNA sequence: TGTGCCAGCAGCATTCGCACAGATACGCAGTATTTT. Translation gives CASSIRTDTQYF.

This clone showed up just a few times. CDR3 coding DNA: TGTGCCAGCAGCGTAGAGGGCCGACTAGCGGACAATGAGCAGTTCTTC. As protein: CASSVEGRLADNEQFF. The chain couples TRBV9 to TRBJ2-1; 9 bases fit TRBD2. The CDR3 is 16 amino acids. The V gene end was trimmed by 0 bases and the J gene end by 5 bases; junction bases not matched to a gene: 6. The germline gives CDR1 SGDLS, CDR2 YYNGEE.

This clone was found a few times. V gene TRBV2 combines with J gene TRBJ2-7; 10 nucleotides align to TRBD2. The CDR3 consists of 12 residues. V was pared by 6 bases and J by 4 bases, with 0 bases of the junction left unmatched. Germline values: CDR1 SNHLY, CDR2 FYNNEI. The CDR3 loop reads CASRLAGYEQYF. In DNA, the CDR3 is TGTGCCAGCAGACTAGCGGGGTACGAGCAGTACTTC.

The chain recombines TRBV29-1 with TRBJ2-7; 12 positions agree with TRBD1. Germline lookup yields CDR1 SQVTM and CDR2 ANQGSEA. J was trimmed by 7 bases and V by 3 bases; bases with no gene match: 10. This CDR3 comprises 15 residues. CDR3 DNA sequence: TGCAGCGTTGAGGGACAGGGGGCGCTTGGATTAGAGCAGTACTTC. As protein: CSVEGQGALGLEQYF.

The J gene is TRBJ2-7, the V gene TRBV7-2, with TRBD1 as a possible D gene (5 bases). The germline gives CDR1 SGHTA, CDR2 FQGNSA. The ends were cut back, 0 bases at V and 5 bases at J, with 11 bases in the middle. This CDR3 comprises 14 residues. The CDR3 region has the DNA TGTGCCAGCAGCTTAGCAGGGGTATTCGACGAGCAGTACTTC. The encoded protein is CASSLAGVFDEQYF.

This sequence joins TRBV29-1 and TRBJ2-1, with a weak D call TRBD1 (6 bases). In germline, CDR1 is SQVTM, CDR2 ANQGSEA. This CDR3 comprises 11 residues. V dropped 6 bases and J dropped 15 bases, with 18 bases sitting between them. The CDR3 DNA sequence: TGCAGCGTATGGCAGGGAGTCAGGGGGTTCTTC. It encodes CSVWQGVRGFF.

This clone was seen a few times. J is TRBJ1-1 and V is TRBV14; D is uncertain. The CDR3 contains 13 residues. CDR1 and CDR2 (germline): SGHDN, FVKESK. Trimming shortened V by 1 base and J by 3 bases, and 6 bases separated the two germline ends. CDR3: CASSQVSDTEAFF. CDR3 DNA: TGTGCCAGCAGCCAAGTTTCGGACACTGAAGCTTTCTTT.

This clone was observed a few times. J is TRBJ2-1 and V is TRBV7-9; D is ambiguous. Trimming left V 5 bases short and J 0 bases short, with 14 bases between. Germline V gene lookup returns CDR1 SEHNR and CDR2 FQNEAQ (reference sequence). The CDR3 covers 16 residues. CDR3 sequence (DNA): TGTGCCAGCAGCCCCCAGTGGGCCAGCTCCTACAATGAGCAGTTCTTC. Amino acids: CASSPQWASSYNEQFF.

This rearrangement joins TRBV4-2 to TRBJ2-2, with D tentatively TRBD1 (6 bases). There are 15 residues in the CDR3. V was trimmed by 0 bases and J by 5 bases, leaving 10 bases between them. Germline CDR1 reads LGHNA; CDR2 reads YNFKEQ. CDR3 amino acids: CASSQEIGTTGELFF. Here the CDR3 DNA reads TGTGCCAGCAGCCAAGAGATCGGGACAACCGGGGAGCTGTTTTTT.

The sample holds one count of this clone. This chain joins TRBV15 and TRBJ1-5; no definite D call. The CDR3 is made up of 15 amino acids. The germline gives CDR1 LNHNV, CDR2 YYDKDF (reference sequence). V lost 0 bases, J lost 5 bases, and 11 bases lay in between. This CDR3 is CATSRDAGYDQPQHF. As DNA, the CDR3 is TGTGCCACCAGCAGAGATGCGGGTTATGATCAGCCCCAGCATTTT.

The chain couples TRBV7-9 to TRBJ1-1; possible D gene TRBD1, 5 bases. Trimming cost V 2 bases and J 1 base, with 8 bases left between them. Germline lookup yields CDR1 SEHNR and CDR2 FQNEAQ (reference sequence). The CDR3 has 14 residues. CDR3 protein: CASSLPGRNTEAFF. CDR3 in DNA: TGTGCCAGCAGCTTACCAGGGAGGAACACTGAAGCTTTCTTT.

J is TRBJ2-5 and V is TRBV10-3; 10 positions match TRBD2. Germline CDR1 is ENHRY and CDR2 is SYGVKD. The trim removed 10 bases at V and 1 base at J, leaving 12 bases unmatched. The CDR3 is 16 amino acids. CDR3 nucleotide sequence: TGTGCCACCAGGGGTAGCGGGGGGTACCTCCAAGAGACCCAGTACTTC. It codes for CATRGSGGYLQETQYF.

V gene TRBV10-3 combines with J gene TRBJ2-7; 8 nucleotides line up with TRBD2. CDR1 and CDR2 from the germline V gene are ENHRY and SYGVKD. V lost 8 bases to trimming and J lost 6 bases; unmatched junction nucleotides: 9. The CDR3 contains 13 residues. CDR3 in DNA: TGTGCCATCGGGGTGACGGGAGGGTCCGAGCAGTACGTC. Protein: CAIGVTGGSEQYV.

This clone was counted only a few times. J is TRBJ2-7 and V is TRBV28; 8 bases are a match to TRBD1. The ends lost 5 bases at V and 6 bases at J; junction bases unmatched: 9. The CDR3 contains 14 residues. Germline V gene sequence: CDR1 MDHEN, CDR2 SYDVKM. CDR3 nucleotides: TGTGCCAGCAGTACTGGGACAGGACCTCGCGAGCAGTACGTC. Translated: CASSTGTGPREQYV.

There are a few counts of this clone. The chain has TRBV28 and TRBJ2-7; unclear D gene. CDR1 and CDR2 (germline): MDHEN, SYDVKM. There are 14 residues in the CDR3. V lost 4 bases and J lost 0, with 10 bases in between. The CDR3 DNA sequence: TGTGCCAGCAGTTCCGGACGGCTCTCCTACGAGCAGTACTTC. It is translated as CASSSGRLSYEQYF. Using reference TRBV28 and TRBJ2-7 for the parts outside the CDR3, the full variable domain is DVKVTQSSRYLVKRTGEKVFLECVQDMDHENMFWYRQDPGLGLRLIYFSYDVKMKEKGDIPEGYSVSREKKERFSLILESASTNQTSMYLCASSSGRLSYEQYFGPGTRLTVT.